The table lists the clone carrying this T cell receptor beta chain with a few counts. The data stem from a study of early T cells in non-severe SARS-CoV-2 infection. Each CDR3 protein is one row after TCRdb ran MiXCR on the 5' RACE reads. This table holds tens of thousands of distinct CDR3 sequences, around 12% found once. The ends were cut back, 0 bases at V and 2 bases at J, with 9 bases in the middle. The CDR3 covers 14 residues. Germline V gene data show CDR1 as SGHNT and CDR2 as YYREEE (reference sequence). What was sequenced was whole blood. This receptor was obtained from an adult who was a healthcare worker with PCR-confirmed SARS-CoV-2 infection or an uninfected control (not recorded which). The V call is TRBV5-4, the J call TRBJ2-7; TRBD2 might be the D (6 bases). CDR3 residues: CASSLGGTTYEQYF. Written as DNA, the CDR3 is TGTGCCAGCAGCTTGGGCGGGACCACCTACGAGCAGTACTTC. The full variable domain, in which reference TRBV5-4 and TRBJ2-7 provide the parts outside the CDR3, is ETGVTQSPTHLIKTRGQQVTLRCSSQSGHNTVSWYQQALGQGPQFIFQYYREEENGRGNFPPRFSGLQFPNYSSELNVNALELDDSALYLCASSLGGTTYEQYFGPGTRLTVT.